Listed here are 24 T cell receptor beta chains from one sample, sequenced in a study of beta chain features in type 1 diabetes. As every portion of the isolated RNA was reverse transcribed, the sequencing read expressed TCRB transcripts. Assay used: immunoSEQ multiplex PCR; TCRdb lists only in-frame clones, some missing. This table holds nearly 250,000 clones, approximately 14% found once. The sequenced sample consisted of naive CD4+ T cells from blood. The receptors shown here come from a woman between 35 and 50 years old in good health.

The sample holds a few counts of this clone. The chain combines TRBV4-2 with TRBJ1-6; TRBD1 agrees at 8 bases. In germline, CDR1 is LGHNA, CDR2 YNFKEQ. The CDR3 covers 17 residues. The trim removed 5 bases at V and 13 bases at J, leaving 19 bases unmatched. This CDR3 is CASSLGGQVFTPSPLHF. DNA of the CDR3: TGTGCCAGCAGCTTAGGGGGACAGGTTTTCACCCCATCTCCCCTCCACTTT.

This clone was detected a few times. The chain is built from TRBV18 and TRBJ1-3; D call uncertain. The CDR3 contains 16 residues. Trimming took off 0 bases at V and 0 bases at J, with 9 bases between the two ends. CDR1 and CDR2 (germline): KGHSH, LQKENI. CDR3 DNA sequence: TGTGCCAGCTCACCACCTAGCCCTCACTCTGGAAACACCATATATTTT. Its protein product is CASSPPSPHSGNTIYF.

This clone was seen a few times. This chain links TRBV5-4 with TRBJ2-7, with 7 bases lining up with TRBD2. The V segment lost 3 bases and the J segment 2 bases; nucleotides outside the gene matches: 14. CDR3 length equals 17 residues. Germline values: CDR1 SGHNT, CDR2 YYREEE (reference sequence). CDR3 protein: CASSSQSIAGDTYEQYF. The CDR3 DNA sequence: TGTGCCAGCAGCTCCCAAAGTATTGCGGGGGATACCTACGAGCAGTACTTC.

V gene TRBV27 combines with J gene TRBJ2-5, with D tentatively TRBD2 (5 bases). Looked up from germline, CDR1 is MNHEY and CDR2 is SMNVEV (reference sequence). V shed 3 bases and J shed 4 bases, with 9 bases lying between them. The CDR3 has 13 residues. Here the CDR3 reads CASSFGDGETQYF. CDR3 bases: TGTGCCAGCAGTTTCGGGGATGGAGAGACCCAGTACTTC.

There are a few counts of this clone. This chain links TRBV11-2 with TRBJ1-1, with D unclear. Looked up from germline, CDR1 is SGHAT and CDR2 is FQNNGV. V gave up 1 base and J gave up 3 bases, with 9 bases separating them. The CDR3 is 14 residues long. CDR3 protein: CASSLVWGDTEAFF. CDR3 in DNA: TGTGCCAGCAGCTTAGTATGGGGAGACACTGAAGCTTTCTTT.

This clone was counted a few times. This chain's CDR3 is CASSNGQGALNEQFF. CDR3 nucleotides: TGTGCCAGCAGCAACGGACAGGGGGCCCTCAATGAGCAGTTCTTC. V usage is TRBV9 and J usage is TRBJ2-1; the match to TRBD1 covers 11 bases. J was trimmed by 6 bases and V by 4 bases; bases with no gene match: 6. This CDR3 has 15 residues. Germline CDR1 reads SGDLS; CDR2 reads YYNGEE.

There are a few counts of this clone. The CDR3 DNA sequence: TGTGCCAGCAGCCCCCCCCCACAGGGGGCAAACACTGAAGCTTTCTTT. It translates to CASSPPPQGANTEAFF. The rearrangement uses TRBV7-9 and TRBJ1-1, with TRBD1 matching 9 bases. The length of the CDR3 is 16 residues. Trimming cost V 5 bases and J 2 bases; bases outside gene matches: 9. Germline V lookup: CDR1 SEHNR, CDR2 FQNEAQ (reference sequence).

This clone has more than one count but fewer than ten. For the CDR3, the DNA is TGCAGTGTCACTAGGAACACTGAAGCTTTCTTT. This gives the protein CSVTRNTEAFF. The V and J genes are TRBV20-1 and TRBJ1-1; no definite D call. Per germline, CDR1 DFQATT and CDR2 SNEGSKA (reference sequence). V lost 7 bases and J lost 1, with 7 bases in between. The CDR3 length is 11 residues.

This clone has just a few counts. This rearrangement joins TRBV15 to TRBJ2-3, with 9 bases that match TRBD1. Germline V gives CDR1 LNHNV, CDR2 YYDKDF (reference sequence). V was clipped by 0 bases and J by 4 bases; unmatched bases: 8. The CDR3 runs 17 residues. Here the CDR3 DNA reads TGTGCCACCAGCAGAGATCTGGCGGACAGGGGAGCAGATACGCAGTATTTT. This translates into CATSRDLADRGADTQYF.

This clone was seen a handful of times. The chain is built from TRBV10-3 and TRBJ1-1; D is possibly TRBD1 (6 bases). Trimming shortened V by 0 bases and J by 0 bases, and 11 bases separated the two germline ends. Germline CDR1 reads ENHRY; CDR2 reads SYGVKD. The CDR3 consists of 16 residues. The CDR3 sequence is CAISESTGMVNTEAFF. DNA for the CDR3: TGTGCCATCAGTGAGTCAACAGGGATGGTGAACACTGAAGCTTTCTTT.

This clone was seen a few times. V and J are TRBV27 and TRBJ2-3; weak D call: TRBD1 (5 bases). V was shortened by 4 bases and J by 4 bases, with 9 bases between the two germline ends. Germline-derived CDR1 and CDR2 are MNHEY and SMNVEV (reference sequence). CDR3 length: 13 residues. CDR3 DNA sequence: TGTGCCAGCAGTTCCAGGGCCCCAGATACGCAGTATTTT. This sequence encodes CASSSRAPDTQYF.

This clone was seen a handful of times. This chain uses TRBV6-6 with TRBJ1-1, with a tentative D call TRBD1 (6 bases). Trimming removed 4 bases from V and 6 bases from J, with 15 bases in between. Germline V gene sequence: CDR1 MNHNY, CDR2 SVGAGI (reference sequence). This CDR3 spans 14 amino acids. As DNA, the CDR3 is TGTGCCAGCAGTTTGGGGGCCAGGGGATCTGAAGCTTTCTTT. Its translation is CASSLGARGSEAFF.

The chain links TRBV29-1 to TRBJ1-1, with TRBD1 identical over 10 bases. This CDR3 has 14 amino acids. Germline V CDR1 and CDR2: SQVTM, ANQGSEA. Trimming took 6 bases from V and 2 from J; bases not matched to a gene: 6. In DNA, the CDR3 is TGCAGCGTGGCCAGACAGGGGGCAAACACTGAAGCTTTCTTT. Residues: CSVARQGANTEAFF.

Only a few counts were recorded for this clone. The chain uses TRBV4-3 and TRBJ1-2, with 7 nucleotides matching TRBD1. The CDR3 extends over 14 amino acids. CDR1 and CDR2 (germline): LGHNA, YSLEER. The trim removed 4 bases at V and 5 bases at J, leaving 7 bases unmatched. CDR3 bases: TGCGCCAGCAGCCGAGACAGGGTCAGTTATGGCTACACCTTC. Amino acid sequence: CASSRDRVSYGYTF.

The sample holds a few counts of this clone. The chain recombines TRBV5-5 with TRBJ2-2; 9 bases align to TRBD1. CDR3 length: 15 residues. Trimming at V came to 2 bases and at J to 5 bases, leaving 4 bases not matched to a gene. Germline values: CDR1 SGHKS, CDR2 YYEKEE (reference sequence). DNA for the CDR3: TGTGCCAGCAGCTTAGGGACAGGGAGGACCGGGGAGCTGTTTTTT. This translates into CASSLGTGRTGELFF. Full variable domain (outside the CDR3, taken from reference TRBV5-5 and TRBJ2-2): DAGVTQSPTHLIKTRGQQVTLRCSPISGHKSVSWYQQVLGQGPQFIFQYYEKEERGRGNFPDRFSARQFPNYSSELNVNALLLGDSALYLCASSLGTGRTGELFFGEGSRLTVL.

CDR3 nucleotide sequence: TGTGCCAGCAGCGAAACGGACAGGGGTTTTCAGCCCCAGCATTTT. Translated, it gives CASSETDRGFQPQHF. V is TRBV5-5 and J is TRBJ1-5; TRBD1 matches 9 bases. This CDR3 is built from 15 residues. The trim removed 4 bases at V and 6 bases at J, leaving 8 bases unmatched. In germline, CDR1 is SGHKS, CDR2 YYEKEE (reference sequence).

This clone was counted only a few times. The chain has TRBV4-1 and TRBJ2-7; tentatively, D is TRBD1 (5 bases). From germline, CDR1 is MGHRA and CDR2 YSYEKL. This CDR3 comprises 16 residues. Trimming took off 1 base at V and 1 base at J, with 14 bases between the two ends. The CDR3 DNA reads TGCGCCAGCAGCCAAGCATCGACCAGGGAATCCTACGAGCAGTACTTC. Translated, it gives CASSQASTRESYEQYF.

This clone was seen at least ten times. CDR3 sequence (DNA): TGCGCCAGAACCAGGGGGTCCCTCCACTTT. Its translation: CARTRGSLHF. The chain combines TRBV23-1 with TRBJ1-6, with 7 bases that match TRBD1. TRBV23-1 is assigned to the ORF class and has an uncertain function. Trimming took 9 bases from V and 14 from J; bases not matched to a gene: 4. The CDR3 contains 10 residues.

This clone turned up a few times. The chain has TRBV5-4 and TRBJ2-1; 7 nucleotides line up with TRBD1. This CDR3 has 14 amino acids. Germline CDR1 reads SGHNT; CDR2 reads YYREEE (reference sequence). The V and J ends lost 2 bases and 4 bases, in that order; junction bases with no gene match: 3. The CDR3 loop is CASSLQGLYNEQFF. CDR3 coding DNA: TGTGCCAGCAGCTTACAGGGGCTGTACAATGAGCAGTTCTTC.

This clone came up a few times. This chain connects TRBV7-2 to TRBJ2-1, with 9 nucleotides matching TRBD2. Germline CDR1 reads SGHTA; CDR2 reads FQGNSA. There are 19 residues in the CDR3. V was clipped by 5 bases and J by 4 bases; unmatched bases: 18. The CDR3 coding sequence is TGTGCCAGCAGCCCAACACATTCCCCTAGCGGGGTGGCTTACAATGAGCAGTTCTTC. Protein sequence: CASSPTHSPSGVAYNEQFF. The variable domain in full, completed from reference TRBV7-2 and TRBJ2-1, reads GAGVSQSPSNKVTEKGKDVELRCDPISGHTALYWYRQSLGQGLEFLIYFQGNSAPDKSGLPSDRFSAERTGGSVSTLTIQRTQQEDSAVYLCASSPTHSPSGVAYNEQFFGPGTRLTVL.

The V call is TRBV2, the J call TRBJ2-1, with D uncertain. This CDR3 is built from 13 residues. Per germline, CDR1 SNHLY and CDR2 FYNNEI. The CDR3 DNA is TGTGCTACCCACTCCGAGGTGTTCAATGAGCAGTTCTTC. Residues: CATHSEVFNEQFF.

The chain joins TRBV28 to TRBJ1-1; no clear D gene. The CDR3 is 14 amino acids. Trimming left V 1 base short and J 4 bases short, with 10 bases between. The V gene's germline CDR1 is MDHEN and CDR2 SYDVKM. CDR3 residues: CASSLLRVGTEAFF. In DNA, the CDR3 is TGTGCCAGCAGTTTATTGAGGGTGGGCACTGAAGCTTTCTTT.

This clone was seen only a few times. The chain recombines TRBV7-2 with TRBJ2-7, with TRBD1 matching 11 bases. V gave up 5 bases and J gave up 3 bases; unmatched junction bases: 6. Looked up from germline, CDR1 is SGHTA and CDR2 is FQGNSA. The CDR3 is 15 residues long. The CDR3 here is CASSRDRGVYYEQYF. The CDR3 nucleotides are TGTGCCAGCAGCCGGGACAGGGGGGTCTACTACGAGCAGTACTTC.

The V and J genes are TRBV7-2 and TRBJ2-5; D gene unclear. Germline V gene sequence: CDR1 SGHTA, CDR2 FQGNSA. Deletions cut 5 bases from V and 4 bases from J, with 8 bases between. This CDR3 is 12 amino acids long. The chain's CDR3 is CASSPRGETQYF. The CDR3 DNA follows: TGTGCCAGCAGCCCACGAGGAGAGACCCAGTACTTC. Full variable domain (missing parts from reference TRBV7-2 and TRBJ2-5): GAGVSQSPSNKVTEKGKDVELRCDPISGHTALYWYRQSLGQGLEFLIYFQGNSAPDKSGLPSDRFSAERTGGSVSTLTIQRTQQEDSAVYLCASSPRGETQYFGPGTRLLVL.